The subject of this entry is one TCR beta chain. Its antigen remains unidentified. The germline V and J ends were trimmed by 6 bases and 2 bases, with 14 bases remaining between them. The CDR3 runs to 14 residues. CDR1 and CDR2 from the germline V gene are ENHRY and SYGVKD. Sequenced by immunoSEQ multiplex PCR; TCRdb stores in-frame clones only, minus some. The data show 120,000 or so clones, with around 80% seen just once and about 5.3% held by the top ten. The time point is: blood 2 weeks post-SBRT. Treatment reported: 15 Gy SBRT to primary tumor, nephrectomy 4 weeks later. Serial blood draws occurred at baseline and 2 and 4 weeks post-SBRT. The patient's renal cell carcinoma had clear cell pathology. This entry is derived from a study of radiation and T cells in renal cell carcinoma. Study summary: Nephrectomy followed 15 Gy stereotactic body radiation by 4 weeks.

Study-wide results and limits: In blood, top tumor clones expanded by 2 weeks, shrinking by 4.

The origin of this receptor is a man aged 50 to 60 with renal cell carcinoma. Material: blood, obtained from a patient whose treatment included radiotherapy and nephrectomy. The chain recombines TRBV10-3 with TRBJ2-7, with D perhaps TRBD1 (6 bases). The CDR3 loop reads CAISVNGQTYEQYF. DNA for the CDR3: TGTGCCATCAGCGTCAATGGACAGACCTACGAGCAGTACTTC.